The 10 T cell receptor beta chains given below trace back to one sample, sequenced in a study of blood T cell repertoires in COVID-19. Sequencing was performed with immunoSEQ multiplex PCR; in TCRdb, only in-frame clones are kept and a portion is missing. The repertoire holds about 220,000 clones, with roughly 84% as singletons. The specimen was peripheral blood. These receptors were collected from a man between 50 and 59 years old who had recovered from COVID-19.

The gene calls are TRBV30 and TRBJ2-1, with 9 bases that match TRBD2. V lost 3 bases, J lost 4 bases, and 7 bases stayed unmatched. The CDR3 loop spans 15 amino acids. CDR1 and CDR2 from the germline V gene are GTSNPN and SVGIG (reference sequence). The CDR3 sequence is CAWRSSGIVYNEQFF. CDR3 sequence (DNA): TGTGCCTGGAGATCTAGCGGGATCGTGTACAATGAGCAGTTCTTC.

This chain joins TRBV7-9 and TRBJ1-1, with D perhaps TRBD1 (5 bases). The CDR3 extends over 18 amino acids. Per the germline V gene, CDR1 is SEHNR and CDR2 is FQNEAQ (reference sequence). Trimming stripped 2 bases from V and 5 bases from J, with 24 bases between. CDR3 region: CASSLTLGFRGVSTEAFF. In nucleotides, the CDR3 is TGTGCCAGCAGCTTAACCTTAGGGTTTCGGGGGGTCAGTACTGAAGCTTTCTTT.

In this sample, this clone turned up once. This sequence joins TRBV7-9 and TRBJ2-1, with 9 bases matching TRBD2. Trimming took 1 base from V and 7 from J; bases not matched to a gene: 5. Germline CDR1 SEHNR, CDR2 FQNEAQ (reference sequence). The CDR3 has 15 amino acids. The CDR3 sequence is CASSLVAGEKNEQFF. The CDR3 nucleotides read TGTGCCAGCAGCTTAGTAGCGGGAGAAAAAAATGAGCAGTTCTTC. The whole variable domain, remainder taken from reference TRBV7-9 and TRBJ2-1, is DTGVSQNPRHKITKRGQNVTFRCDPISEHNRLYWYRQTLGQGPEFLTYFQNEAQLEKSRLLSDRFSAERPKGSFSTLEIQRTEQGDSAMYLCASSLVAGEKNEQFFGPGTRLTVL.

CDR3 bases: TGTGCCAGCAGGACTCTTATACAGGGGCCGAACACTGAAGCTTTCTTT. This gives the protein CASRTLIQGPNTEAFF. The V gene is TRBV27, the J gene TRBJ1-1; 7 bases agree with TRBD1. With V trimmed by 6 bases and J by 1 base, 11 bases remained unmatched. Germline CDR1 is MNHEY and CDR2 is SMNVEV (reference sequence). This CDR3 has 16 amino acids.

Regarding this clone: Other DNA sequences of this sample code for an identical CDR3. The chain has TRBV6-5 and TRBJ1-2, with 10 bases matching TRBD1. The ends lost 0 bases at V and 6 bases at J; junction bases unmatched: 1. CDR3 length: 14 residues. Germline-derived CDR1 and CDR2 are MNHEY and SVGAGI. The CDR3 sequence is CASSYSGQGNGYTF. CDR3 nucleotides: TGTGCCAGCAGTTACTCGGGACAGGGGAATGGCTACACCTTC.

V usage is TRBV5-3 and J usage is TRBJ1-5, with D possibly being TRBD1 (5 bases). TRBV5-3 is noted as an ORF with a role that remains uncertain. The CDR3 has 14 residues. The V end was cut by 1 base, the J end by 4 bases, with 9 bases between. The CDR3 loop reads CARSLPRANQPQHF. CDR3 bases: TGTGCCAGAAGCTTGCCCAGGGCAAATCAGCCCCAGCATTTT.

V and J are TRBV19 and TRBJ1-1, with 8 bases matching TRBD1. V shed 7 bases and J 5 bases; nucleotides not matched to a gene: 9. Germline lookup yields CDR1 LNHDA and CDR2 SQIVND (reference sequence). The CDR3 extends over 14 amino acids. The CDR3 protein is CASIRTGRRTEAFF. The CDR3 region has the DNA TGTGCCAGTATAAGGACAGGGCGGCGGACTGAAGCTTTCTTT.

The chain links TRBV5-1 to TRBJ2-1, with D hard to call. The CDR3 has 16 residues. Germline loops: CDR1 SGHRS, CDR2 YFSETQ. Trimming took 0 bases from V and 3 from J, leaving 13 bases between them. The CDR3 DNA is TGCGCCAGCAGCTTGGCTCCCACCTCCTACTACAATGAGCAGTTCTTC. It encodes CASSLAPTSYYNEQFF.

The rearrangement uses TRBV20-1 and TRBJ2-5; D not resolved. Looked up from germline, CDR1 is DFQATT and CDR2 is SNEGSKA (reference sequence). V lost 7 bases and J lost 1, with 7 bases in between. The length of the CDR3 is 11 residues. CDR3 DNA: TGCAGTGAGGAGATCCAAGAGACCCAGTACTTC. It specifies CSEEIQETQYF.

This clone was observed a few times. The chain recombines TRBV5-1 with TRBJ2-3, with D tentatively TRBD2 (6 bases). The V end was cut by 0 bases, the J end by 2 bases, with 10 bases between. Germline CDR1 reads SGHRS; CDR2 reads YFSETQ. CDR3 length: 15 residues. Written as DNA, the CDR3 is TGCGCCAGCAGCTTGGCCGGCGGGATCACAGATACGCAGTATTTT. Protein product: CASSLAGGITDTQYF.